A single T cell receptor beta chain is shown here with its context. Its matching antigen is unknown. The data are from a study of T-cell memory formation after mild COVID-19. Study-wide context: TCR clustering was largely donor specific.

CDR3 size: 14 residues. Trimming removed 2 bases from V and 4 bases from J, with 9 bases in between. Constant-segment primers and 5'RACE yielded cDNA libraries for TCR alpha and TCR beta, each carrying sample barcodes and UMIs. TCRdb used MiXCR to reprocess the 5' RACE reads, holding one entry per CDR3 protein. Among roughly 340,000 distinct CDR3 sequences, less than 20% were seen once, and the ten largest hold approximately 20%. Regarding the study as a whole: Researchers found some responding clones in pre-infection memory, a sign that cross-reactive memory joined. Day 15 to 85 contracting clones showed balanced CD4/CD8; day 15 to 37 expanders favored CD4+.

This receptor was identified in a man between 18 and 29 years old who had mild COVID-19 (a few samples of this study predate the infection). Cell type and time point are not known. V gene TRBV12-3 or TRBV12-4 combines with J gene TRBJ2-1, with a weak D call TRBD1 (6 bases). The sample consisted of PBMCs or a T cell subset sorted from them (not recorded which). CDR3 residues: CASSLPGTYNEQFF. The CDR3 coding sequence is TGTGCCAGCAGTTTACCGGGGACATACAATGAGCAGTTCTTC.